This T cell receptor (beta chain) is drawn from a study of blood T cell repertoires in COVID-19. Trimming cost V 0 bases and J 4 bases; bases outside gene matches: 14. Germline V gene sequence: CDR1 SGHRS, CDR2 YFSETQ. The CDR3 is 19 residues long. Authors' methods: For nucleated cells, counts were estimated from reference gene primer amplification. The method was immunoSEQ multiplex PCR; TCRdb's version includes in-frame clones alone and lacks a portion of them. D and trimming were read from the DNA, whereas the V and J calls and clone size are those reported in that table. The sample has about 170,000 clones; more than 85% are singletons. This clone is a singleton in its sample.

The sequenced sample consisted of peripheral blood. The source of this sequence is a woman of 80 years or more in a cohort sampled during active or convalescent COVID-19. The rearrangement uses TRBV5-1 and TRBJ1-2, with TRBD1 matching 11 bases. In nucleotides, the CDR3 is TGCGCCAGCAGCTTGGCCCGGACAGGGGGCGCAAGTGAAGGCTATGGCTACACCTTC. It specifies CASSLARTGGASEGYGYTF.